These 3 T cell receptor beta chains came from one sample sequenced in a study of blood T cell repertoires in COVID-19. Profiling relied on immunoSEQ multiplex PCR, and the TCRdb table lists in-frame clones only, not all of them. The table lists about 82,000 clones, about 74% of them singletons. Sample: peripheral blood. Receptor source: a human donor with acute or convalescent COVID-19. The donor label of this sample is uncertain.

V is TRBV18 and J is TRBJ1-1; D is possibly TRBD1 (5 bases). The CDR3 loop spans 15 amino acids. Germline assignment: CDR1 KGHSH and CDR2 LQKENI. Trimming removed 6 bases at V and 3 bases at J, with 17 bases between. The CDR3 loop reads CASSLLGGSDTEAFF. CDR3 nucleotides: TGTGCCAGCTCCCTACTCGGGGGTTCGGACACTGAAGCTTTCTTT.

The chain combines TRBV19 with TRBJ1-1; possibly TRBD1 for D (6 bases). The CDR3 has 15 amino acids. Germline CDR1 LNHDA, CDR2 SQIVND (reference sequence). V lost 5 bases to trimming and J lost 7 bases, with 20 bases between them. This CDR3 is CASSAPLQGTFEAFF. The CDR3 bases are TGTGCCAGTAGTGCACCCCTGCAGGGGACCTTTGAAGCTTTCTTT.

CDR3 sequence: CSVEDRAGDPYNEQFF. The CDR3 DNA reads TGCAGCGTTGAAGATCGCGCGGGAGACCCCTACAATGAGCAGTTCTTC. This rearrangement joins TRBV29-1 to TRBJ2-1; 7 nucleotides line up with TRBD2. The V gene end was trimmed by 0 bases and the J gene end by 2 bases; junction bases not matched to a gene: 7. Germline loops: CDR1 SQVTM, CDR2 ANQGSEA. The CDR3 consists of 16 residues.